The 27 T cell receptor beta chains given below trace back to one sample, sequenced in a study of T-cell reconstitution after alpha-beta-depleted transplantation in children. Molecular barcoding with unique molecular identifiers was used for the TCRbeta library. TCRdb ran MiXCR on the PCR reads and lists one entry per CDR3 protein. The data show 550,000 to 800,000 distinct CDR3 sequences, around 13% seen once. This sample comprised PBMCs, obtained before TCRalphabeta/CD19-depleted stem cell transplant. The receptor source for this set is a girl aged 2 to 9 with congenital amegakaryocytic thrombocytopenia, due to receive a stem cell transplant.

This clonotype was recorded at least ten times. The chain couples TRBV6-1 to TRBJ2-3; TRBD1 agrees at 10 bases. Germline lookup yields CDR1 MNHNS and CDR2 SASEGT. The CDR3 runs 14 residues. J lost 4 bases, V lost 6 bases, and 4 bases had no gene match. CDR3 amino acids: CASRVTGGADTQYF. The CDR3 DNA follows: TGTGCCAGCAGAGTGACAGGGGGCGCAGATACGCAGTATTTT.

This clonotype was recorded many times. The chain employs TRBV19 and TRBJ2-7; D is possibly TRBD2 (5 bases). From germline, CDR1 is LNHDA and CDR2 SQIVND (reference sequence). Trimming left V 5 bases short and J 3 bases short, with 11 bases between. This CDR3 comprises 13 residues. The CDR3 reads CASSPGSRYEQYF. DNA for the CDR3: TGTGCCAGTAGTCCGGGGTCCCGCTACGAGCAGTACTTC.

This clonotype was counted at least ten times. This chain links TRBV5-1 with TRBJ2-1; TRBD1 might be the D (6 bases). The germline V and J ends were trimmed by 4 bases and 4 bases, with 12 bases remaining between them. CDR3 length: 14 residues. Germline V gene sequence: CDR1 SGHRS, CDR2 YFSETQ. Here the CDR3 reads CASSIGQLYNEQFF. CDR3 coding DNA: TGCGCCAGCAGCATCGGACAGTTATACAATGAGCAGTTCTTC.

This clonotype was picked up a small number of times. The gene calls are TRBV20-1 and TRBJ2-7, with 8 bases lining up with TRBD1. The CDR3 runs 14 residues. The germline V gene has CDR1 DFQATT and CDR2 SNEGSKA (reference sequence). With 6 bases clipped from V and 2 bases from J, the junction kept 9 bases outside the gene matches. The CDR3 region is CSADIGTGTYEQYF. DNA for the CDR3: TGCAGTGCGGACATCGGGACAGGAACCTACGAGCAGTACTTC.

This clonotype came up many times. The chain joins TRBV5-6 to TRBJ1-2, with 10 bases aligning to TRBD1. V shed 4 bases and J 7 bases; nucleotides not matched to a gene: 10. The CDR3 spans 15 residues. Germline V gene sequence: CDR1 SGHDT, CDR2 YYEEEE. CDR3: CASSPRTGGWGGYTF. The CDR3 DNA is TGTGCCAGCAGCCCCCGGACAGGGGGGTGGGGTGGCTACACCTTC.

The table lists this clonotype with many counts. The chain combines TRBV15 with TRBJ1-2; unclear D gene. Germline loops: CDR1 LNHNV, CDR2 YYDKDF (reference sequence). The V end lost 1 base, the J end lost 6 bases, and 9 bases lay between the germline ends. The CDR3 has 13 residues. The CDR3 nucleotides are TGTGCCACCAGCAGAGGGCCCTCTCATGGCTACACCTTC. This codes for CATSRGPSHGYTF. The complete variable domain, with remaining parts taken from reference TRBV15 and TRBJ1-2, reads DAMVIQNPRYQVTQFGKPVTLSCSQTLNHNVMYWYQQKSSQAPKLLFHYYDKDFNNEADTPDNFQSRRPNTSFCFLDIRSPGLGDTAMYLCATSRGPSHGYTFGSGTRLTVV.

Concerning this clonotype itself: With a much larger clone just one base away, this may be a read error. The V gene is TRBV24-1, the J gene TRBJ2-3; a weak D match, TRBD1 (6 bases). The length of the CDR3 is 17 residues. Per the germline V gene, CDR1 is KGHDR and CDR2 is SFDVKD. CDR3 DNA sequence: TGTGCCAGCAGTGTTTACAGGGAAAAAAGGAGCACAGATACGCAGTATTTT. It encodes CASSVYREKRSTDTQYF.

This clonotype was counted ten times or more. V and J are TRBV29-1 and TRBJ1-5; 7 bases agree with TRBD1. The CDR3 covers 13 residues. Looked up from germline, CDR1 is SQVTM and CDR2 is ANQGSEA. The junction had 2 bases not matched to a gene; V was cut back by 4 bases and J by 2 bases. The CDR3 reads CSVVGTGNQPQHF. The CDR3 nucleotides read TGCAGCGTTGTTGGGACAGGCAATCAGCCCCAGCATTTT.

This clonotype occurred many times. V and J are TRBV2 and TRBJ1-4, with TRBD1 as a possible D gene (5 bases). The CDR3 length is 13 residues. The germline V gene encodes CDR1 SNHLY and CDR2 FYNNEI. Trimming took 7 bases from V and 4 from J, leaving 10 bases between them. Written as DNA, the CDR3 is TGTGCCAGCAACGGGGGACTTAATGAAAAACTGTTTTTT. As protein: CASNGGLNEKLFF.

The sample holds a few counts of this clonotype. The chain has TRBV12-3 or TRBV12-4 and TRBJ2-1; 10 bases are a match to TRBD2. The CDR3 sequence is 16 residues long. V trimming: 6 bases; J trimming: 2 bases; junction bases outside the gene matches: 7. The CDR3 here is CASRSELAGAYNEQFF. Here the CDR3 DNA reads TGTGCCAGCAGGTCAGAGCTAGCGGGAGCCTACAATGAGCAGTTCTTC.

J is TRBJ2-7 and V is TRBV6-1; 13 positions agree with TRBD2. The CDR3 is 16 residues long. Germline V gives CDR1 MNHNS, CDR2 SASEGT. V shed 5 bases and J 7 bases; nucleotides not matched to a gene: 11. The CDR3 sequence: CASSRSILAGGGEQYF. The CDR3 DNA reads TGTGCCAGCAGTCGGAGTATACTAGCGGGAGGGGGAGAGCAGTACTTC.

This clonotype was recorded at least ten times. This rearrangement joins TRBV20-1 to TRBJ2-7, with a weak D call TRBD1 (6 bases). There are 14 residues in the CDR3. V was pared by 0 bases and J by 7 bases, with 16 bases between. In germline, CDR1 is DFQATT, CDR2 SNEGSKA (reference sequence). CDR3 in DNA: TGCAGTGCTAGAGATGAGACAGGTGAAGGGGAGCAGTACTTC. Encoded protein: CSARDETGEGEQYF.

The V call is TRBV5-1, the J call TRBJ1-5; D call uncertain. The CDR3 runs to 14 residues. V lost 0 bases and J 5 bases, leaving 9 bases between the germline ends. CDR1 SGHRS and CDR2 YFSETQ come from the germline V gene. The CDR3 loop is CASSLAGIYQPQHF. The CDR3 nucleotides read TGCGCCAGCAGCTTGGCCGGGATTTATCAGCCCCAGCATTTT. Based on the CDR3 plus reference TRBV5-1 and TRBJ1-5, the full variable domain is KAGVTQTPRYLIKTRGQQVTLSCSPISGHRSVSWYQQTPGQGLQFLFEYFSETQRNKGNFPGRFSGRQFSNSRSEMNVSTLELGDSALYLCASSLAGIYQPQHFGDGTRLSIL.

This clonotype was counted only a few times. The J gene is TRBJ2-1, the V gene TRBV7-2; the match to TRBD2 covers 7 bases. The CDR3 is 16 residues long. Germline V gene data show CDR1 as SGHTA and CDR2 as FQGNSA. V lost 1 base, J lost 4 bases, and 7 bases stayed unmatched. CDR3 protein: CASSLVGTAGYNEQFF. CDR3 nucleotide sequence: TGTGCCAGCAGCTTAGTGGGAACAGCGGGATACAATGAGCAGTTCTTC.

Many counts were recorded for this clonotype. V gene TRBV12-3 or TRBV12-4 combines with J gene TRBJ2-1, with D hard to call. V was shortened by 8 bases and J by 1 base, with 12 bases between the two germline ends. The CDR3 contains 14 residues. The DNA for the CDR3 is TGTGCCAGCGAAAGGAGCTCTTCCTACAATGAGCAGTTCTTC. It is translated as CASERSSSYNEQFF.

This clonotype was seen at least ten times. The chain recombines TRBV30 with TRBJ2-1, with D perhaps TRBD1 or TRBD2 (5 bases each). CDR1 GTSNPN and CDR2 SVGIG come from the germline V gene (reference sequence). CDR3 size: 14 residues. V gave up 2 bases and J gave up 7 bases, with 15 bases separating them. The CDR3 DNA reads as TGTGCCTGGAGTCGTTTTTCGGGGACGAATGAGCAGTTCTTC. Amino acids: CAWSRFSGTNEQFF.

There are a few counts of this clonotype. CDR3 region: CASSWGAPGELFF. The CDR3 bases are TGTGCCAGCAGTTGGGGAGCCCCCGGGGAGCTGTTTTTT. The chain employs TRBV28 and TRBJ2-2; possible D gene TRBD2, 5 bases. Germline assignment: CDR1 MDHEN and CDR2 SYDVKM. V was pared by 4 bases and J by 6 bases, with 9 bases between. The CDR3 loop spans 13 amino acids.

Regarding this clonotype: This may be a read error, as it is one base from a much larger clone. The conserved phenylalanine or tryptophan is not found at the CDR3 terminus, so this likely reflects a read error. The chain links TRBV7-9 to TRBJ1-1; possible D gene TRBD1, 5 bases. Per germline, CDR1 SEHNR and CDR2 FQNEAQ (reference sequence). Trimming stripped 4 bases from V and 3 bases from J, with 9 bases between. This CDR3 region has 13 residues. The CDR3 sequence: CASSSGGYTEAFL. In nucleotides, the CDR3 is TGTGCCAGCAGCTCGGGGGGGTACACTGAAGCTTTCTTG.

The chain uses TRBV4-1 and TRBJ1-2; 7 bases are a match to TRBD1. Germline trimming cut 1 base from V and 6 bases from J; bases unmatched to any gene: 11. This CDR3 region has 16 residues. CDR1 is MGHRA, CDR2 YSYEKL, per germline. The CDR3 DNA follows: TGCGCCAGCAGCCAAGGCCGCTATGACAGGGAGGATGGCTACACCTTC. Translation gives CASSQGRYDREDGYTF.

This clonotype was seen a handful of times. The CDR3 protein is CSAMRLARFPEQFF. CDR3 sequence (DNA): TGCAGTGCTATGCGACTAGCGAGGTTTCCTGAGCAGTTCTTC. The J gene is TRBJ2-1, the V gene TRBV20-1; 8 bases map to TRBD2. The CDR3 is 14 amino acids. Germline-derived CDR1 and CDR2 are DFQATT and SNEGSKA (reference sequence). Trimming at V came to 4 bases and at J to 9 bases, leaving 11 bases not matched to a gene.

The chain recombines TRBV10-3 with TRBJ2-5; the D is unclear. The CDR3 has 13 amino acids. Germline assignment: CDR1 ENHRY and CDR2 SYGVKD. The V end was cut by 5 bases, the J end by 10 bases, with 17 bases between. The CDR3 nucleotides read TGTGCCATCAGTCTACAACACCAACAGAGCCAGTACTTC. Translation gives CAISLQHQQSQYF.

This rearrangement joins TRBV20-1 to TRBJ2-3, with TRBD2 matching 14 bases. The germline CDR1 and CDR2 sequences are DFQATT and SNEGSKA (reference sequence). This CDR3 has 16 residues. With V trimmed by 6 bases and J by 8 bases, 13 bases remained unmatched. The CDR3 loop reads CSARLAGGPLVGTQYF. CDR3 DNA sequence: TGCAGTGCGAGACTAGCGGGAGGGCCGCTGGTAGGTACGCAGTATTTT.

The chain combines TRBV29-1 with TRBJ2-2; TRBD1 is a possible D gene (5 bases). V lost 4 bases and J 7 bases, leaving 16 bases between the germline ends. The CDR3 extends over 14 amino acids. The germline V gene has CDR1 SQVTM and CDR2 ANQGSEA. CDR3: CSVGGRQGGGELFF. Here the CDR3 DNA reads TGCAGCGTTGGGGGTAGGCAGGGCGGCGGGGAGCTGTTTTTT.

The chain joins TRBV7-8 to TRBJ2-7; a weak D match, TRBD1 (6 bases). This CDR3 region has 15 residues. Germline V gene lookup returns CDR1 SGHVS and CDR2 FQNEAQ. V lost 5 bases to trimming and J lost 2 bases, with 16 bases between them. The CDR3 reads CASSIVRWGPYEQYF. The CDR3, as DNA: TGTGCCAGCAGCATAGTCCGCTGGGGGCCCTACGAGCAGTACTTC.

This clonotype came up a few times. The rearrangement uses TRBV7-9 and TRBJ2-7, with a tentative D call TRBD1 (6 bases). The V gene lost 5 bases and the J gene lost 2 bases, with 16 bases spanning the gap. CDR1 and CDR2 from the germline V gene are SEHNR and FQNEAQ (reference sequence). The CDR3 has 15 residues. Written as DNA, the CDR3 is TGTGCCAGCAGCCCACGGTCCGGGACACCCTACGAGCAGTACTTC. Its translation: CASSPRSGTPYEQYF.

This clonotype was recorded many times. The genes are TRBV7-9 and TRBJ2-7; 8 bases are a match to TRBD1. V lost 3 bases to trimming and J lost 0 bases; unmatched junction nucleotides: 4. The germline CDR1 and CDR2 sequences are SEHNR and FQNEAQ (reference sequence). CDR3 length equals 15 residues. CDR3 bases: TGTGCCAGCAGCTTCTCCGGGACAGGCTCCTACGAGCAGTACTTC. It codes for CASSFSGTGSYEQYF. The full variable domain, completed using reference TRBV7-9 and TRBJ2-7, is DTGVSQNPRHKITKRGQNVTFRCDPISEHNRLYWYRQTLGQGPEFLTYFQNEAQLEKSRLLSDRFSAERPKGSFSTLEIQRTEQGDSAMYLCASSFSGTGSYEQYFGPGTRLTVT.

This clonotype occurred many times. Here the CDR3 reads CATSRPHGQVHGYTF. The CDR3 nucleotides read TGTGCCACCAGCAGACCCCATGGACAGGTCCATGGCTACACCTTC. The chain links TRBV15 to TRBJ1-2, with 7 bases fitting TRBD1. The germline V gene has CDR1 LNHNV and CDR2 YYDKDF (reference sequence). The CDR3 is 15 residues long. Losses at the gene ends were 2 bases for V and 6 bases for J; bases not matched to a gene: 9. Variable domain in full (rest from reference TRBV15 and TRBJ1-2): DAMVIQNPRYQVTQFGKPVTLSCSQTLNHNVMYWYQQKSSQAPKLLFHYYDKDFNNEADTPDNFQSRRPNTSFCFLDIRSPGLGDTAMYLCATSRPHGQVHGYTFGSGTRLTVV.